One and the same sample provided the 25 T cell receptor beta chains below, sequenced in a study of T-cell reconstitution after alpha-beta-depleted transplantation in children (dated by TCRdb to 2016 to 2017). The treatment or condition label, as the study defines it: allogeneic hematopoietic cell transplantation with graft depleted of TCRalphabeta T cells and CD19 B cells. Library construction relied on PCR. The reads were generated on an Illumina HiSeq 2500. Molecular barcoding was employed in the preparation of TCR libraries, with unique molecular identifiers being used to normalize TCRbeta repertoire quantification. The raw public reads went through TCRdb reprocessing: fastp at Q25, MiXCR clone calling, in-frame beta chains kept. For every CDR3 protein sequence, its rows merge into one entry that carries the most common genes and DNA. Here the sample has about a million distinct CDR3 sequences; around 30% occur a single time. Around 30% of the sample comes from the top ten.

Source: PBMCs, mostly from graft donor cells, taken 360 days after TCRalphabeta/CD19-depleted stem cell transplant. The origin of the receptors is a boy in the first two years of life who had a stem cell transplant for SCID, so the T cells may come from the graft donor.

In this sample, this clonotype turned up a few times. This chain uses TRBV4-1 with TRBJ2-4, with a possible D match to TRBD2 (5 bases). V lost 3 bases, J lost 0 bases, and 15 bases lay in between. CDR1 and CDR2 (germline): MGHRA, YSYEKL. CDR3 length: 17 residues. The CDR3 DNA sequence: TGCGCCAGCAGCCAGGAGGACCCGATCCAAGCCAAAAACATTCAGTACTTC. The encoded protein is CASSQEDPIQAKNIQYF.

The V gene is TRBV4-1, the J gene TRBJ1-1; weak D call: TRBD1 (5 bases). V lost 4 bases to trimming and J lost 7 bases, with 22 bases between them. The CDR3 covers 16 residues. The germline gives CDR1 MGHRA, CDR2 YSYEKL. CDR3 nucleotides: TGCGCCAGCAGCCGAACATGGGGGGAGGTAGCGGTTGAAGCTTTCTTT. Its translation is CASSRTWGEVAVEAFF.

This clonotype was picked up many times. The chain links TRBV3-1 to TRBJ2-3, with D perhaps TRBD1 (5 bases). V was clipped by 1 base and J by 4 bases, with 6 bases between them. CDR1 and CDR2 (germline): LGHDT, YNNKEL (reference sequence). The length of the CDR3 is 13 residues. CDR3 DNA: TGTGCCAGCAGCCAAGGGGGCCCAGATACGCAGTATTTT. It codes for CASSQGGPDTQYF.

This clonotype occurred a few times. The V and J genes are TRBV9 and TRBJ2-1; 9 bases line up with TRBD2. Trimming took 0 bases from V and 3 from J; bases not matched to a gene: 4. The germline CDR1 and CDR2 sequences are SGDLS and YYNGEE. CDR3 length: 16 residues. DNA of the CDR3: TGTGCCAGCAGCGTAGGTCAGCGGGGGGACTACAATGAGCAGTTCTTC. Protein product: CASSVGQRGDYNEQFF.

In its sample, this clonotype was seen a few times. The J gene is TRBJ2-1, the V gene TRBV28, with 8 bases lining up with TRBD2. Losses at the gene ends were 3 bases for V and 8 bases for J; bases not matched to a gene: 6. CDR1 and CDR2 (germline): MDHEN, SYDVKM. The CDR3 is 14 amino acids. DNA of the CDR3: TGTGCCAGCAGTTTTTCGGGACTAGTCCATGAGCAGTTCTTC. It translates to CASSFSGLVHEQFF.

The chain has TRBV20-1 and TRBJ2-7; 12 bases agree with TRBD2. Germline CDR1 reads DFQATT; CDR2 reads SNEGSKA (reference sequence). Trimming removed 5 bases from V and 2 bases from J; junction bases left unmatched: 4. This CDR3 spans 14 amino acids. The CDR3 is CSALRTSGAYEQYF. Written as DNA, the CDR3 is TGCAGTGCTTTACGGACTAGCGGGGCCTACGAGCAGTACTTC.

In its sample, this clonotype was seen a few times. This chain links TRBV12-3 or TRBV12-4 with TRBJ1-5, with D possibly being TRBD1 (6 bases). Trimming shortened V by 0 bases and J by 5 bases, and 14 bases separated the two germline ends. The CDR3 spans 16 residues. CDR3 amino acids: CASSLALTGWHQPQHF. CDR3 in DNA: TGTGCCAGCAGTTTAGCGCTAACAGGGTGGCATCAGCCCCAGCATTTT.

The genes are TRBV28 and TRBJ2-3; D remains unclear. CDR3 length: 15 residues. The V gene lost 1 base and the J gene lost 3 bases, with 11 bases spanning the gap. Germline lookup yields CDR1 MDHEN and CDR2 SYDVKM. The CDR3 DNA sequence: TGTGCCAGCAGTTTATCCCTCATTCAGACAGATACGCAGTATTTT. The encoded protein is CASSLSLIQTDTQYF.

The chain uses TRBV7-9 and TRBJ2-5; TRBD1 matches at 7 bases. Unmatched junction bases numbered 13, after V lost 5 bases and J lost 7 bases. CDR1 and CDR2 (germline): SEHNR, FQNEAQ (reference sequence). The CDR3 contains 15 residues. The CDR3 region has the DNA TGTGCCAGCAGCACTCTGACAGGGAGCACCGGGACCCAGTACTTC. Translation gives CASSTLTGSTGTQYF. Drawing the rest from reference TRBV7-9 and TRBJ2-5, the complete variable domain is DTGVSQNPRHKITKRGQNVTFRCDPISEHNRLYWYRQTLGQGPEFLTYFQNEAQLEKSRLLSDRFSAERPKGSFSTLEIQRTEQGDSAMYLCASSTLTGSTGTQYFGPGTRLLVL.

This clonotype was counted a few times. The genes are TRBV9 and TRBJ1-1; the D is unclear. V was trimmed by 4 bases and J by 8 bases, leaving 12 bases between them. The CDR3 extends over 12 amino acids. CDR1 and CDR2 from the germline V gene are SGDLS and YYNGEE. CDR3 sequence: CASSSSGREAFF. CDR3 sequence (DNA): TGTGCCAGCAGCTCTTCGGGGAGGGAAGCTTTCTTT.

CDR3 amino acids: CASSKGAKLLRTEAFF. The CDR3 DNA follows: TGTGCCAGTAGCAAAGGGGCAAAACTACTGCGGACTGAAGCTTTCTTT. The rearrangement uses TRBV19 and TRBJ1-1; tentative D call: TRBD1 (5 bases). Germline CDR1 is LNHDA and CDR2 is SQIVND (reference sequence). With 6 bases removed from V and 5 bases from J, the gap between germline ends came to 22 bases. The CDR3 has 16 residues.

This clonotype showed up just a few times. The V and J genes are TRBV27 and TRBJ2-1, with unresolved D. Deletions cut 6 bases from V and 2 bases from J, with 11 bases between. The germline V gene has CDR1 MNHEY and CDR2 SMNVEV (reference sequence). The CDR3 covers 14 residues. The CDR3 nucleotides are TGTGCCAGCAGCCTGAGTTTCACCTACAATGAGCAGTTCTTC. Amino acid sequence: CASSLSFTYNEQFF.

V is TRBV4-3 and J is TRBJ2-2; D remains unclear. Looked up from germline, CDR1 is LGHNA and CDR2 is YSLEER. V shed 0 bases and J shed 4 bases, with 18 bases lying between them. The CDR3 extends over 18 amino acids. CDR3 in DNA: TGCGCCAGCAGCCAAGAGAAAGGCCTAACTGGCCCCACCGGGGAGCTGTTTTTT. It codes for CASSQEKGLTGPTGELFF.

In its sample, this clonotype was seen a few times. The CDR3 DNA follows: TGTGCCAGCAGCCAAGATCCCCGACGGACTAGGAAGCGCACAGATACGCAGTATTTT. Its protein is CASSQDPRRTRKRTDTQYF. V gene TRBV4-2 combines with J gene TRBJ2-3; 7 positions agree with TRBD2. Germline CDR1 reads LGHNA; CDR2 reads YNFKEQ. The CDR3 runs to 19 residues. Trimming took 0 bases from V and 1 from J; bases not matched to a gene: 13.

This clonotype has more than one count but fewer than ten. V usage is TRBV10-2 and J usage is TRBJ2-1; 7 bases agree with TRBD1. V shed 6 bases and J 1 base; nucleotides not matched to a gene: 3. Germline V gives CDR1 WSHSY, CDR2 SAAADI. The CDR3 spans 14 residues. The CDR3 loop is CASRKTGSYNEQFF. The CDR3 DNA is TGCGCCAGCAGGAAGACAGGGTCCTACAATGAGCAGTTCTTC.

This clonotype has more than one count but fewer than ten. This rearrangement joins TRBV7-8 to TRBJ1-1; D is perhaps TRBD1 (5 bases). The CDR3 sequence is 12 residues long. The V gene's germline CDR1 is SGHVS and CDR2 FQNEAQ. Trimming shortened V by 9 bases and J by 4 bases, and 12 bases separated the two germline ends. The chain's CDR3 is CASKRDGTEAFF. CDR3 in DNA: TGTGCCAGTAAGAGGGACGGCACTGAAGCTTTCTTT.

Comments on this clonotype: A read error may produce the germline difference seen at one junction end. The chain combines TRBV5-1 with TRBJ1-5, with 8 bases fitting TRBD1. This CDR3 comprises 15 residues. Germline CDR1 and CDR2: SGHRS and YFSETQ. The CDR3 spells CASSLGQGLNQPQHF. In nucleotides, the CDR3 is TGTGCCAGCAGTTTAGGACAGGGCCTCAATCAGCCCCAGCATTTT.

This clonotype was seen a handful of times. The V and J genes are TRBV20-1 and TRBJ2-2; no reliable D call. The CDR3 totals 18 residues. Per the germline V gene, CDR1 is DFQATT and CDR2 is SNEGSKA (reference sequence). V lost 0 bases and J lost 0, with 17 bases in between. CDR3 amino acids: CSARDLFYSSPNTGELFF. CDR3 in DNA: TGCAGTGCTAGAGATCTTTTTTATTCCTCGCCGAACACCGGGGAGCTGTTTTTT.

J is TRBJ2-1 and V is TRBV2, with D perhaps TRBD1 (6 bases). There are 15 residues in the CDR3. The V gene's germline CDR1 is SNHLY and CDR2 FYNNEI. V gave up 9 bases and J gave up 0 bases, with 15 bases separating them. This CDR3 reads CARTGIGSSYNEQFF. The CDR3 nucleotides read TGTGCCAGAACAGGGATTGGGAGCTCCTACAATGAGCAGTTCTTC.

The CDR3 bases are TGTGCCAGCAGCCCCGGGGGGGGGCGCACAGATACGCAGTATTTT. Encoded protein: CASSPGGGRTDTQYF. The rearrangement joins TRBV7-9 to TRBJ2-3; 8 nucleotides agree with TRBD2. The CDR3 contains 15 residues. With V trimmed by 5 bases and J by 1 base, 5 bases remained unmatched. Germline V lookup: CDR1 SEHNR, CDR2 FQNEAQ (reference sequence).

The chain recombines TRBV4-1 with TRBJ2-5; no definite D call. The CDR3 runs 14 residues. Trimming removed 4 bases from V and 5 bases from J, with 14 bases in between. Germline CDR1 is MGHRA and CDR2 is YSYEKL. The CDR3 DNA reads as TGCGCCAGCAGCCTCGCCCTGCAGGCGGAGACCCAGTACTTC. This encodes CASSLALQAETQYF.

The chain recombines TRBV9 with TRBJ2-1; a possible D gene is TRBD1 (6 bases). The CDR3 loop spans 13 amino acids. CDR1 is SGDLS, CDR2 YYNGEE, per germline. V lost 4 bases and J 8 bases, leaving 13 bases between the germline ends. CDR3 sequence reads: CASSPRNRDEQFF. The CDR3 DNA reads TGTGCCAGCAGCCCCCGTAACAGGGATGAGCAGTTCTTC.

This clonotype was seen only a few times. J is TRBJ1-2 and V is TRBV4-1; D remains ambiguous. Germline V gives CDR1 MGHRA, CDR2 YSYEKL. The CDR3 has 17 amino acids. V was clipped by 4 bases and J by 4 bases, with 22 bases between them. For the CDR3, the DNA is TGCGCCAGCAGCCCTGATCGGATGAGCGGAATTGGCTATGGCTACACCTTC. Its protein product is CASSPDRMSGIGYGYTF.

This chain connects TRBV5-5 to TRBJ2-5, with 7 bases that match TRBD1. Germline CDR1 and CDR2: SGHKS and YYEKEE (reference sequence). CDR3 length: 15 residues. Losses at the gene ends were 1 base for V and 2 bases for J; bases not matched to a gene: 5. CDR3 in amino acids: CASSLTGQLQETQYF. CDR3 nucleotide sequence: TGTGCCAGCAGCTTGACGGGACAGCTTCAAGAGACCCAGTACTTC.

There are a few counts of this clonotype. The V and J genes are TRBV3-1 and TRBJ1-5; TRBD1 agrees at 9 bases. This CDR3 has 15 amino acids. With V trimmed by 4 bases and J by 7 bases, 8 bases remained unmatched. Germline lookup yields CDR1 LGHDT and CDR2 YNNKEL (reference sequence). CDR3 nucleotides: TGTGCCAGCAGCCCTGGGACAGGGATGGTACAGCCCCAGCATTTT. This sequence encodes CASSPGTGMVQPQHF.